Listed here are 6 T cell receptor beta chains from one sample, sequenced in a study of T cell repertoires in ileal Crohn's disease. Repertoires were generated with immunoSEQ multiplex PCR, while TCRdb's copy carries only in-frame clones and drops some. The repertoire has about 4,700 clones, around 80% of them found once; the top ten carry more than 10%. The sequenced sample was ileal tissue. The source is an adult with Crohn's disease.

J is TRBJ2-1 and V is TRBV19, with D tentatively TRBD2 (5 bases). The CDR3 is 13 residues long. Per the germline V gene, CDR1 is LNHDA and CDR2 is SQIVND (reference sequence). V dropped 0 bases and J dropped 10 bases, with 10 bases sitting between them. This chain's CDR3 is CASSIDGGQEQFF. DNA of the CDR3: TGTGCCAGTAGTATAGATGGCGGGCAAGAGCAGTTCTTC.

CDR3 region: CASSQAYGLAGTTYEQYF. The CDR3 region has the DNA TGCGCCAGCAGCCAAGCATACGGACTAGCGGGAACTACCTACGAGCAGTACTTC. The chain links TRBV4-1 to TRBJ2-7; 12 bases match TRBD2. Losses at the gene ends were 1 base for V and 2 bases for J; bases not matched to a gene: 9. CDR1 is MGHRA, CDR2 YSYEKL, per germline. There are 18 residues in the CDR3.

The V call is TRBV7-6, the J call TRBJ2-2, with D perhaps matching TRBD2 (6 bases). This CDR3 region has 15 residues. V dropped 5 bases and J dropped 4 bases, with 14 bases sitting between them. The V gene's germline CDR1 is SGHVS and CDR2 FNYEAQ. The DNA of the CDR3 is TGTGCCAGCAGCGACTACGGGACTTTCACCGGGGAGCTGTTTTTT. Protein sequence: CASSDYGTFTGELFF.

The CDR3 DNA sequence: TGTGCCAGCAGTGGGGACTCTGGAGGGCAGTATTTT. Translated: CASSGDSGGQYF. J is TRBJ2-3 and V is TRBV2; weak D call: TRBD2 (6 bases). In germline, CDR1 is SNHLY, CDR2 FYNNEI. Trimming left V 4 bases short and J 11 bases short, with 13 bases between. The CDR3 is made up of 12 amino acids.

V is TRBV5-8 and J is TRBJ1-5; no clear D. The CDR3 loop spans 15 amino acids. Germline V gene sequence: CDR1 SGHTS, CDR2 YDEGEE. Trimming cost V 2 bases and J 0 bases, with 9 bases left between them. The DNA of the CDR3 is TGTGCCAGCAGCTTTTCAGGCTATAGCAATCAGCCCCAGCATTTT. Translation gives CASSFSGYSNQPQHF.

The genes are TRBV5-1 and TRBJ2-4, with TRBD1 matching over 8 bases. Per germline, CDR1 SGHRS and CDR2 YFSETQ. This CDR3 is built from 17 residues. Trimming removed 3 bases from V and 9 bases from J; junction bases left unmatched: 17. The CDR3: CASSSNWADRGKGIQYF. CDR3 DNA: TGCGCCAGCAGCTCCAATTGGGCCGACAGGGGAAAGGGCATTCAGTACTTC.